What follows is one T cell receptor (beta chain) and its context. Its recognized antigen is unknown. No much larger clone is present one base from it, and per-base qualities are unavailable. Peripheral blood CD8+ and CD4+ T cells from healthy donors, Susac syndrome patients and multiple sclerosis patients were profiled by high-throughput TCR beta sequencing. Healthy donors were age- and sex-matched controls. Bulk CD8+ and CD4+ T cells were purified magnetically by negative isolation, whereas CD8+ TEMRA cells were enriched by FACS. Blood was drawn into EDTA tubes, processed within 24 hours, and PBMCs were isolated by density gradient centrifugation. PBMCs intended for TCR sequencing were cryopreserved in liquid nitrogen and thawed later in a water bath at 37 degrees C. Purity of sorted or isolated CD4+, CD8+ and CD8+ TEMRA cells was at least 90%. The sample belongs to a study of CD8 T cells in Susac syndrome (dated by TCRdb to between 2018 and 2020). Background for the entire study: The study used repertoire sequencing to test whether antigen drove CD8+ T cell activation and differentiation in Susac syndrome. Clonality of the CD8+ T cell repertoire was compared between over 10 healthy donors, roughly 14 Susac syndrome patients and 15 multiple sclerosis patients.

RNA was extracted using the RNeasy kit, and about 0.45 to 1 microgram was reverse transcribed with random hexamers. The immunoSEQ multiplex PCR assay, covering 54 Vbeta and 13 Jbeta segments, was used to amplify TCR beta CDR3 regions. Bias from PCR amplification was corrected by using a synthetic template baseline for primer optimization and for computational correction. In the authors' own workflow: Only productive sequences were kept, with reads annotated to V, D and J genes according to IMGT and analyzed in immunoSEQ Analyzer. Clonality was calculated as one minus the Shannon entropy normalized by log2 of the number of productive unique sequences. For each patient and control, public and private clones were evaluated within the 100 most prevalent clones. Susac-specific clones were defined as absent from healthy and MS cohorts, 1052 published viral clones and other ImmuneACCESS disease sequences. Through fastp at Q25 and MiXCR, TCRdb rebuilt clones from the public reads, retaining in-frame beta chains. Each entry merges the rows of one CDR3 protein and shows their most common DNA and genes. What appears here as the V and J calls and clone size reflects TCRdb's work, not the paper's. For this sample there are 110,000 to 150,000 distinct CDR3 sequences; 94% appear just once. The ten largest account for 0.25% to 0.3% of the sample.

The paper as a whole reports these results and caveats: The number of individuals in the TCR sequencing and HLA analysis was recognized as being relatively small.

Sequenced material: CD8+ T cells from PBMCs. The source is a human donor in good health.

The bases read TGTGCCAGCAGCTTAACGTTTGCGCTCTCGTCCAGTGAGCAGTTCTTC. This encodes CASSLTFALSSSEQFF. The rearranged chain carries TRBV11-2 and TRBJ2-1; the D gene remains uncertain. Reading from cysteine to phenylalanine, the CDR3 counts 16 amino acids. The sequence is cut down to CDR3 DNA, 48 bases in frame from base 1. V was cut back by 2 bases and J by 9 bases, leaving a gap of 20 bases between them. Reading the germline V gene gives CDR1 SGHAT and CDR2 FQNNGV.